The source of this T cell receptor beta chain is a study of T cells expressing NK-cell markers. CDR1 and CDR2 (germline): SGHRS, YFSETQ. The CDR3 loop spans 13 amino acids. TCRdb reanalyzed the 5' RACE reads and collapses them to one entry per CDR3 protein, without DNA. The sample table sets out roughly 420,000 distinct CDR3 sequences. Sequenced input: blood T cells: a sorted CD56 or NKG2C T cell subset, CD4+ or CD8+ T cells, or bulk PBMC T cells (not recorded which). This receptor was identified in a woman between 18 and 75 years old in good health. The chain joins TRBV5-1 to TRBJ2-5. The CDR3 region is CASYRTDQETQYF.